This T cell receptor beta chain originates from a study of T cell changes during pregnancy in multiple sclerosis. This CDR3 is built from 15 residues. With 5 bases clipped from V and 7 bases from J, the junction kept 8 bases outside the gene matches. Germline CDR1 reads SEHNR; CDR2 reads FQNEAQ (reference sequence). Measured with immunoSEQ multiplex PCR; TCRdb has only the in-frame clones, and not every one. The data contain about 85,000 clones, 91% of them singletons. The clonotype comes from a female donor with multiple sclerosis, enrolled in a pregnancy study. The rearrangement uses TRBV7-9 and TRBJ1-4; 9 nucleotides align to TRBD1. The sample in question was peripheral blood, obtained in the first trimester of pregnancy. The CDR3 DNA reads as TGTGCCAGCAGCGAGACCGGGACAGGGACTGAAAAACTGTTTTTT. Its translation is CASSETGTGTEKLFF.